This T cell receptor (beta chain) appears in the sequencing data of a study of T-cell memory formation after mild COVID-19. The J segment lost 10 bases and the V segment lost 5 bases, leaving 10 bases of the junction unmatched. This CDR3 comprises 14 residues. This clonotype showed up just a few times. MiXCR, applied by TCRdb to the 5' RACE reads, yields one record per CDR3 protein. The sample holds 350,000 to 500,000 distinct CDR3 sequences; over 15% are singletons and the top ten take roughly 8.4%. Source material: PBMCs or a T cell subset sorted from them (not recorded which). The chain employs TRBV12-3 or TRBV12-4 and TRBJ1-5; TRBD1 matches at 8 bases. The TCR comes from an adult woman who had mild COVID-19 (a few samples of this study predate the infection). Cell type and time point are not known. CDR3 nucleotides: TGTGCCAGCAGTCCGACAGGGGACTTTAATCCCCAGCATTTT. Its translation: CASSPTGDFNPQHF.